The 4 T cell receptor beta chains given below trace back to one sample, sequenced in a study of identifying expanded T cells in peripheral blood. The assay was immunoSEQ multiplex PCR, and TCRdb's table has in-frame clones only and misses some. The repertoire includes roughly 86,000 clones, around 83% of them detected once, and around 4.5% sits in the top ten. The sequenced sample was blood. These receptors all stem from a person between 18 and 75 years old in good health.

The chain uses TRBV7-6 and TRBJ2-2; unclear D gene. V lost 1 base and J lost 4, with 13 bases in between. CDR1 and CDR2 (germline): SGHVS, FNYEAQ. The CDR3 loop spans 16 amino acids. CDR3 residues: CASSLEAQRFTGELFF. CDR3 DNA sequence: TGTGCCAGCAGCTTAGAGGCCCAAAGGTTCACCGGGGAGCTGTTTTTT.

This clone was seen once. The rearrangement joins TRBV2 to TRBJ2-7, with D unclear. The CDR3 totals 10 residues. Germline loops: CDR1 SNHLY, CDR2 FYNNEI. Trimming shortened V by 6 bases and J by 4 bases, and 4 bases separated the two germline ends. The CDR3 loop reads CASRRYEQYF. The CDR3 nucleotides read TGTGCCAGCAGGAGGTACGAGCAGTACTTC.

J is TRBJ2-5 and V is TRBV5-1; possibly TRBD1 for D (5 bases). The J call may be incorrect, as the DNA end agrees better with TRBJ2-7. The V gene's germline CDR1 is SGHRS and CDR2 YFSETQ. The CDR3 totals 15 residues. CDR3 nucleotide sequence: TGCGCCAGCAGCTTGAATCCAGGGCGTTCGCGCGAGCAGTACTTC. It is translated as CASSLNPGRSREQYF.

V is TRBV2 and J is TRBJ2-1, with no clear D. V lost 2 bases and J lost 7, with 12 bases in between. In germline, CDR1 is SNHLY, CDR2 FYNNEI. This CDR3 is 14 amino acids long. In DNA form, the CDR3 reads TGTGCCAGCAGTGAAACAGCCCTCCTAAATGAGCAGTTCTTC. This encodes CASSETALLNEQFF.